This T cell receptor (beta chain) is from a study of blood T cell repertoires in COVID-19. Whole-study context: T cells, B-cell-depleted T cells, or PBMCs provided the cDNA or gDNA that served as material.

Per the study methods: Reference gene primers were amplified, and this amplification served to estimate nucleated cell counts. Sequencing was performed with immunoSEQ multiplex PCR; in TCRdb, only in-frame clones are kept and a portion is missing. The D gene and trimming were derived from the DNA, and the V and J assignments and clone size from that table. The data contain about 210,000 clones, 80% to 90% of them singletons. V was pared by 2 bases and J by 1 base, with 6 bases between. The CDR3 is 14 amino acids. In germline, CDR1 is MDHEN, CDR2 SYDVKM. Participant age was roughly 18 to 100 years, and participants resided in roughly 24 US areas.

The TCR was taken from a middle-aged woman with acute COVID-19. The sequenced sample was PBMCs or T cells enriched from blood (not recorded which). The chain carries TRBV28 and TRBJ2-1, with D possibly matching TRBD1 (5 bases). In nucleotides, the CDR3 is TGTGCCAGCAGTTTACAGGGTTCCTACAATGAGCAGTTCTTC. The encoded protein is CASSLQGSYNEQFF.